One sample yielded the 24 T cell receptor beta chains listed below, sequenced in a study of T cell changes during pregnancy in multiple sclerosis (dated by TCRdb to between 2019 and 2020). Library preparation used the immunoSEQ multiplex PCR assay. Entries here come from immuneACCESS through TCRdb and include only in-frame sequences with V and J called. Some clones fail to appear in such tables; in the studies checked, an unresolved V gene covers under half of the shortfall, and the cause of the remainder is unknown. The sample contains about 89,000 clones, 90% to 95% of them found a single time. The ten top clones hold approximately 2.4% of the sample. The material sequenced was peripheral blood, taken after pregnancy. These receptors all come from a female donor in good health, enrolled as a control in a pregnancy study.

The rearrangement joins TRBV6-7 to TRBJ2-7; perhaps TRBD2 as D (5 bases). TRBV6-7 falls under the ORF class, with uncertain function. Between the trimmed V and J ends, which lost 6 bases and 7 bases, there was a span of 25 bases. CDR3 length: 16 residues. CDR3 nucleotides: TGTGCCAGCAGCCGAAACCCAGGACTGACGCCGGGGGAGCAGTACTTC. Protein: CASSRNPGLTPGEQYF.

This clone was seen more than once but under ten times. V is TRBV15 and J is TRBJ2-5, with TRBD2 identical over 7 bases. The V segment lost 3 bases and the J segment 5 bases; nucleotides outside the gene matches: 9. CDR1 LNHNV and CDR2 YYDKDF come from the germline V gene (reference sequence). CDR3 size: 15 residues. CDR3 nucleotides: TGTGCCACCAGCAGTCGGGGTACTAGCGTCGAGACCCAGTACTTC. Amino acid sequence: CATSSRGTSVETQYF. Drawing the rest from reference TRBV15 and TRBJ2-5, the complete variable domain is DAMVIQNPRYQVTQFGKPVTLSCSQTLNHNVMYWYQQKSSQAPKLLFHYYDKDFNNEADTPDNFQSRRPNTSFCFLDIRSPGLGDTAMYLCATSSRGTSVETQYFGPGTRLLVL.

The chain couples TRBV19 to TRBJ2-1, with 8 positions matching TRBD1. Germline V lookup: CDR1 LNHDA, CDR2 SQIVND (reference sequence). Trimming removed 5 bases from V and 5 bases from J; junction bases left unmatched: 17. This CDR3 has 18 amino acids. This CDR3 reads CASSSIPRRDRTHNEQFF. The CDR3, as DNA: TGTGCCAGTAGTTCCATTCCGAGAAGGGACAGGACCCACAATGAGCAGTTCTTC.

This chain uses TRBV6-5 with TRBJ2-1; no definite D call. V was pared by 0 bases and J by 8 bases, with 5 bases between. The CDR3 loop spans 12 amino acids. Germline values: CDR1 MNHEY, CDR2 SVGAGI. The CDR3 loop reads CASSYSSYEQFF. CDR3 DNA: TGTGCCAGCAGTTACTCCTCCTATGAGCAGTTCTTC.

CDR3 region: CASSPETRYTEAFF. In DNA, the CDR3 is TGTGCCAGCAGCCCCGAGACACGTTACACTGAAGCTTTCTTT. V is TRBV5-4 and J is TRBJ1-1; no clear D gene. V dropped 4 bases and J dropped 3 bases, with 13 bases sitting between them. The CDR3 totals 14 residues. The germline CDR1 and CDR2 sequences are SGHNT and YYREEE (reference sequence).

V usage is TRBV30 and J usage is TRBJ1-1; D gene uncertain. V dropped 0 bases and J dropped 11 bases, with 10 bases sitting between them. This CDR3 spans 11 amino acids. Germline CDR1 reads GTSNPN; CDR2 reads SVGIG (reference sequence). In nucleotides, the CDR3 is TGTGCCTGGAGTGTACGCAGGTATGCTTTCTTT. Its translation is CAWSVRRYAFF.

The V gene is TRBV10-3, the J gene TRBJ2-1; 7 nucleotides align to TRBD1. V was pared by 2 bases and J by 0 bases, with 4 bases of the junction left unmatched. CDR3 length equals 16 residues. The germline CDR1 and CDR2 sequences are ENHRY and SYGVKD. The CDR3 sequence is CAISETSGGSYNEQFF. The CDR3 DNA follows: TGTGCCATCAGTGAGACCTCAGGGGGCTCCTACAATGAGCAGTTCTTC.

V gene TRBV2 combines with J gene TRBJ2-3; 10 nucleotides agree with TRBD1. Losses at the gene ends were 8 bases for V and 4 bases for J; bases not matched to a gene: 6. Germline CDR1 reads SNHLY; CDR2 reads FYNNEI. The CDR3 is 14 residues long. CDR3 residues: CASDGGTGADTQYF. CDR3 coding DNA: TGTGCCAGCGATGGCGGGACAGGGGCAGATACGCAGTATTTT.

The rearrangement uses TRBV27 and TRBJ1-5; TRBD1 might be the D (5 bases). This CDR3 comprises 14 residues. Germline values: CDR1 MNHEY, CDR2 SMNVEV (reference sequence). V dropped 2 bases and J dropped 5 bases, with 10 bases sitting between them. As DNA, the CDR3 is TGTGCCAGCAGTTTAGCAGGGCCCCATCAGCCCCAGCATTTT. Translated: CASSLAGPHQPQHF.

This chain links TRBV18 with TRBJ1-1; D is undetermined. From germline, CDR1 is KGHSH and CDR2 LQKENI. Trimming took 1 base from V and 6 from J, leaving 15 bases between them. CDR3 length: 15 amino acids. In nucleotides, the CDR3 is TGTGCCAGCTCACCACTTGACCGGTCAGAGGCTGAAGCTTTCTTT. Amino acid sequence: CASSPLDRSEAEAFF.

The rearrangement joins TRBV9 to TRBJ1-4, with D maybe TRBD1 (6 bases). The CDR3 runs to 12 residues. CDR1 SGDLS and CDR2 YYNGEE come from the germline V gene. The V end was cut by 4 bases, the J end by 11 bases, with 12 bases between. CDR3 region: CASSPQGRKLFF. The CDR3 DNA is TGTGCCAGCAGCCCTCAGGGGCGGAAACTGTTTTTT.

The chain uses TRBV9 and TRBJ1-6, with D possibly being TRBD1 (5 bases). This CDR3 is built from 15 residues. V lost 0 bases to trimming and J lost 7 bases, with 11 bases between them. Germline CDR1 is SGDLS and CDR2 is YYNGEE. In DNA, the CDR3 is TGTGCCAGCAGCGTAGGGGGCAGGGTCAATTCACCCCTCCACTTT. Protein sequence: CASSVGGRVNSPLHF.

The rearrangement links TRBV6-6 to TRBJ2-5; 10 bases are a match to TRBD2. Germline V lookup: CDR1 MNHNY, CDR2 SVGAGI (reference sequence). The J segment lost 4 bases and the V segment lost 7 bases, leaving 6 bases of the junction unmatched. The CDR3 is made up of 14 amino acids. CDR3 sequence reads: CASNVAGGGETQYF. For the CDR3, the DNA is TGTGCCAGCAACGTAGCGGGAGGTGGAGAGACCCAGTACTTC.

The chain recombines TRBV5-1 with TRBJ2-1; 9 positions agree with TRBD1. The CDR3 spans 15 residues. The V and J ends lost 7 bases and 7 bases, in that order; junction bases with no gene match: 12. The germline V gene has CDR1 SGHRS and CDR2 YFSETQ. As DNA, the CDR3 is TGCGCCAGCGGGACCGGGACAGGGTTTTCGAATGAGCAGTTCTTC. Protein product: CASGTGTGFSNEQFF. The entire variable domain, with the rest obtained from reference TRBV5-1 and TRBJ2-1, is as follows: KAGVTQTPRYLIKTRGQQVTLSCSPISGHRSVSWYQQTPGQGLQFLFEYFSETQRNKGNFPGRFSGRQFSNSRSEMNVSTLELGDSALYLCASGTGTGFSNEQFFGPGTRLTVL.

The CDR3 sequence: CASSPGGAGETQYF. In DNA, the CDR3 is TGCGCCAGCAGCCCCGGGGGGGCCGGAGAGACCCAGTACTTC. This chain links TRBV4-1 with TRBJ2-5; 8 bases map to TRBD2. The germline V gene has CDR1 MGHRA and CDR2 YSYEKL. Losses at the gene ends were 4 bases for V and 4 bases for J; bases not matched to a gene: 5. The CDR3 has 14 amino acids.

Worth noting for this clone: The junction does not match germline at one end; this may be a read error. The chain carries TRBV7-9 and TRBJ2-7, with 7 bases aligning to TRBD1. CDR1 is SEHNR and CDR2 is FQNEAQ in the germline V gene (reference sequence). The CDR3 contains 15 residues. The DNA of the CDR3 is TGTGCCAACAGCGGCCGGGACAGACTATCCTACGAGCAGTACTTC. Its translation is CANSGRDRLSYEQYF.

CDR3 nucleotide sequence: TGTGCCAGCAGTCAAGTGACGAACTCGCCAGGGGATACGCAGTATTTT. It yields the protein CASSQVTNSPGDTQYF. The V gene is TRBV6-1, the J gene TRBJ2-3; tentative D call: TRBD1 (5 bases). Germline V gene sequence: CDR1 MNHNS, CDR2 SASEGT. CDR3 length equals 16 residues. V was clipped by 5 bases and J by 6 bases, with 21 bases between them.

V gene TRBV5-6 combines with J gene TRBJ2-1; 10 bases match TRBD2. CDR3 length: 17 residues. Per germline, CDR1 SGHDT and CDR2 YYEEEE. Germline trimming cut 4 bases from V and 5 bases from J; bases unmatched to any gene: 12. Here the CDR3 reads CASSPNLAGDIHNEQFF. CDR3 DNA sequence: TGTGCCAGCAGCCCAAACCTAGCGGGAGACATCCACAATGAGCAGTTCTTC.

The CDR3 sequence: CASSLIRTGELFF. The DNA of the CDR3 is TGTGCCAGCAGCTTAATTCGCACCGGGGAGCTGTTTTTT. This chain uses TRBV7-8 with TRBJ2-2; D unclear. Germline V lookup: CDR1 SGHVS, CDR2 FQNEAQ. This CDR3 is 13 amino acids long. Between the trimmed V and J ends, which lost 2 bases and 4 bases, there was a span of 5 bases.

V is TRBV6-5 and J is TRBJ1-2; D uncertain. V lost 6 bases to trimming and J lost 1 base, with 15 bases between them. The CDR3 is 15 residues long. The germline V gene encodes CDR1 MNHEY and CDR2 SVGAGI. The CDR3 loop reads CASSYNLLGNYGYTF. In nucleotides, the CDR3 is TGTGCCAGCAGCTACAACCTCCTCGGTAACTATGGCTACACCTTC.

The CDR3 DNA reads as TGTGCTAGTGGTACCCTGACAGGGCAAGAAGAGACCCAGTACTTC. The encoded protein is CASGTLTGQEETQYF. The chain joins TRBV12-5 to TRBJ2-5, with 7 bases identical to TRBD1. Germline-derived CDR1 and CDR2 are LGHNT and FRNRAP. This CDR3 has 15 residues. V trimming: 5 bases; J trimming: 3 bases; junction bases outside the gene matches: 9.

This clone was observed a handful of times. This chain connects TRBV27 to TRBJ2-2, with 8 bases lining up with TRBD2. The CDR3 is 17 residues long. CDR1 MNHEY and CDR2 SMNVEV come from the germline V gene (reference sequence). V was pared by 7 bases and J by 4 bases, with 14 bases of the junction left unmatched. The CDR3 is CASTPFGVAGITGELFF. The DNA of the CDR3 is TGTGCCAGCACCCCGTTTGGGGTAGCGGGAATCACCGGGGAGCTGTTTTTT.

The chain uses TRBV5-1 and TRBJ1-5, with 9 bases aligning to TRBD1. V dropped 3 bases and J dropped 1; count of bases not matched to a gene: 2. CDR1 and CDR2 from the germline V gene are SGHRS and YFSETQ. This CDR3 has 15 residues. CDR3 in DNA: TGCGCCAGCAGCTCTACAGGGGGCAGCAATCAGCCCCAGCATTTT. As protein: CASSSTGGSNQPQHF.

This clone was detected once. Written as DNA, the CDR3 is TGCAGCGGTTGGGGGCTCACTGAAGCTTTCTTT. Encoded protein: CSGWGLTEAFF. The rearrangement joins TRBV29-1 to TRBJ1-1, with D perhaps TRBD1 (6 bases). The CDR3 has 11 amino acids. V dropped 7 bases and J dropped 4 bases, with 10 bases sitting between them. CDR1 SQVTM and CDR2 ANQGSEA come from the germline V gene.